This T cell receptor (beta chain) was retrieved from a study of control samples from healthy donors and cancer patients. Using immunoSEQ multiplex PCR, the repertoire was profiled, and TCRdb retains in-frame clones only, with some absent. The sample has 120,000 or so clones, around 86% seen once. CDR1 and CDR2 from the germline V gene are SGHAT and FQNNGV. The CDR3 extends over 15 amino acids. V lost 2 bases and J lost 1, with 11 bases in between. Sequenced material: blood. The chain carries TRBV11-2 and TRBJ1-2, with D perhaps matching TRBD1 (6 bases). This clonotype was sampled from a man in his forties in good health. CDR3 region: CASSLLHRVNYGYTF. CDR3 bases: TGTGCCAGCAGCTTACTTCACAGGGTTAACTATGGCTACACCTTC.